This T cell receptor (beta chain) was obtained from a study of cytomegalovirus exposure and HLA in healthy donors. The PCR employed 60 Vbeta primers together with 13 Jbeta primers. Here immunoSEQ multiplex PCR was the method, and the copy in TCRdb shows in-frame clones only, minus some. Of 150,000 to 250,000 clones listed, 70% to 85% are singletons. Trimming shortened V by 5 bases and J by 4 bases, and 15 bases separated the two germline ends. CDR3 length: 16 residues. CDR1 and CDR2 (germline): SEHNR, FQNEAQ (reference sequence). The gene calls are TRBV7-9 and TRBJ2-6; a possible D gene is TRBD1 (5 bases). This clonotype was obtained from a boy between 2 and 10 years old in good health and CMV-seronegative. Sequencing input: PBMCs. The CDR3 DNA sequence: TGTGCCAGCAGCCCATCAGGGTCCCCGGGGGCCAACGTCCTGACTTTC. Its translation: CASSPSGSPGANVLTF.